Each of the 19 T cell receptor beta chains below was sequenced from the same sample in a study of blood T cell repertoires in COVID-19. Sequenced by immunoSEQ multiplex PCR; TCRdb stores in-frame clones only, minus some. In the table there are approximately 280,000 clones, around 84% of which are singletons. The sequencing input was PBMCs or T cells enriched from blood (not recorded which). The receptors come from a middle-aged man who had been exposed to COVID-19.

The V call is TRBV2, the J call TRBJ1-6; 10 bases map to TRBD1. Germline CDR1 and CDR2: SNHLY and FYNNEI. The CDR3 is 16 amino acids. V lost 7 bases and J lost 9; bases outside the gene matches: 12. CDR3 sequence: CASKSRAGTGASPLHF. In nucleotides, the CDR3 is TGTGCCAGCAAGTCCCGCGCCGGGACAGGGGCTTCACCCCTCCACTTT.

This clone was seen more than once but under ten times. The V call is TRBV6-4, the J call TRBJ1-6; 7 positions agree with TRBD1. From germline, CDR1 is MRHNA and CDR2 SNTAGT. CDR3 length equals 14 residues. V lost 3 bases and J lost 7; bases outside the gene matches: 3. CDR3 nucleotides: TGTGCCAGCAGTGAGGGGACAGCAAATTCACCCCTCCACTTT. The encoded protein is CASSEGTANSPLHF.

The CDR3 sequence: CASSISTVPNQPQHF. Written as DNA, the CDR3 is TGTGCCAGTAGTATAAGTACAGTCCCCAATCAGCCCCAGCATTTT. This sequence joins TRBV19 and TRBJ1-5; no definite D call. V lost 2 bases and J 3 bases, leaving 11 bases between the germline ends. Germline V gene data show CDR1 as LNHDA and CDR2 as SQIVND (reference sequence). The CDR3 is 15 amino acids.

The chain couples TRBV6-1 to TRBJ1-1; D is undetermined. This CDR3 spans 13 amino acids. In germline, CDR1 is MNHNS, CDR2 SASEGT. V was shortened by 8 bases and J by 1 base, with 11 bases between the two germline ends. The CDR3 loop is CASSGDPNTEAFF. Here the CDR3 DNA reads TGTGCCAGCTCCGGTGATCCGAACACTGAAGCTTTCTTT.

Notes on this clone: Other DNA sequences within the sample encode an identical CDR3. J is TRBJ1-2 and V is TRBV18; 12 positions match TRBD1. J was trimmed by 2 bases and V by 4 bases; bases with no gene match: 2. The CDR3 extends over 15 amino acids. Germline lookup yields CDR1 KGHSH and CDR2 LQKENI. CDR3 DNA: TGTGCCAGCTCACTGGGACAGGGGGCGAACTATGGCTACACCTTC. This codes for CASSLGQGANYGYTF.

The rearrangement links TRBV12-3 or TRBV12-4 to TRBJ1-1; D might be TRBD1 (6 bases). CDR3 length: 12 residues. V lost 7 bases and J 8 bases, leaving 14 bases between the germline ends. The CDR3 region has the DNA TGTGCCAGCACCAGGACAGTGTCCGAAGCTTTCTTT. This gives the protein CASTRTVSEAFF.

V is TRBV5-1 and J is TRBJ1-3; D is ambiguous. This CDR3 has 15 amino acids. Germline loops: CDR1 SGHRS, CDR2 YFSETQ. V was pared by 0 bases and J by 4 bases, with 11 bases between. This chain's CDR3 is CASSLGGGQGNTIYF. The CDR3 DNA sequence: TGCGCCAGCAGCTTGGGGGGAGGCCAGGGAAACACCATATATTTT.

The rearrangement joins TRBV15 to TRBJ1-2; D is ambiguous. The V gene's germline CDR1 is LNHNV and CDR2 YYDKDF (reference sequence). The V and J ends lost 4 bases and 4 bases respectively, with 10 bases between them. This CDR3 is built from 13 residues. CDR3 residues: CATSMQEGYGYTF. The CDR3 nucleotides are TGTGCCACCAGCATGCAGGAGGGCTATGGCTACACCTTC.

In its sample, this clone was seen many times. The chain combines TRBV5-1 with TRBJ2-2, with a possible D match to TRBD1 (6 bases). Germline V gene data show CDR1 as SGHRS and CDR2 as YFSETQ. The CDR3 extends over 14 amino acids. Trimming left V 1 base short and J 7 bases short, with 11 bases between. This chain's CDR3 is CASSLTGSFGELFF. The CDR3 DNA follows: TGCGCCAGCAGCTTGACAGGGAGCTTCGGGGAGCTGTTTTTT.

V is TRBV27 and J is TRBJ2-1; 11 nucleotides agree with TRBD2. After removal of 7 bases from V and 4 bases from J, the junction contained 6 bases not matched to a gene. This CDR3 comprises 15 residues. The germline gives CDR1 MNHEY, CDR2 SMNVEV (reference sequence). The CDR3 here is CASTIGTSGYNEQFF. The CDR3 bases are TGTGCCAGCACCATCGGGACTAGCGGTTACAATGAGCAGTTCTTC.

The chain carries TRBV15 and TRBJ2-6; TRBD2 is a possible D gene (6 bases). In germline, CDR1 is LNHNV, CDR2 YYDKDF (reference sequence). There are 19 residues in the CDR3. Trimming left V 0 bases short and J 2 bases short, with 17 bases between. This CDR3 is CATSRESPYTGAGANVLTF. The CDR3 DNA is TGTGCCACCAGCAGAGAGAGTCCGTACACGGGGGCTGGGGCCAACGTCCTGACTTTC.

The chain has TRBV30 and TRBJ2-7; D perhaps matches TRBD1 (6 bases). The CDR3 sequence is 12 residues long. Trimming took 5 bases from V and 2 from J, leaving 10 bases between them. In germline, CDR1 is GTSNPN, CDR2 SVGIG (reference sequence). In DNA form, the CDR3 reads TGTGCCTGGGACGGACAGACCTACGAGCAGTACTTC. This encodes CAWDGQTYEQYF.

The J gene is TRBJ2-3, the V gene TRBV7-3; possibly TRBD2 for D (5 bases). In germline, CDR1 is SGHTA, CDR2 FQGTGA. Trimming took off 5 bases at V and 0 bases at J, with 18 bases between the two ends. The length of the CDR3 is 17 residues. This CDR3 reads CASSDSRGPGSTDTQYF. The CDR3 region has the DNA TGTGCCAGCAGCGATTCACGAGGGCCGGGGAGCACAGATACGCAGTATTTT.

V gene TRBV30 combines with J gene TRBJ1-5, with unresolved D. Trimming shortened V by 0 bases and J by 5 bases, and 11 bases separated the two germline ends. This CDR3 comprises 14 residues. Germline CDR1 and CDR2: GTSNPN and SVGIG (reference sequence). Written as DNA, the CDR3 is TGTGCCTGGAGTGTACTCGGGGTGTATCAGCCCCAGCATTTT. Translation: CAWSVLGVYQPQHF.

This clone was found once. This chain uses TRBV4-1 with TRBJ2-6; D is unclear. Per germline, CDR1 MGHRA and CDR2 YSYEKL. The CDR3 is made up of 20 amino acids. Trimming stripped 3 bases from V and 0 bases from J, with 21 bases between. DNA for the CDR3: TGCGCCAGCAGCCATCCTCGGGTACACCCAACCCCCTCTGGGGCCAACGTCCTGACTTTC. This encodes CASSHPRVHPTPSGANVLTF.

The V gene is TRBV29-1, the J gene TRBJ1-1; D not certain. Germline V gene data show CDR1 as SQVTM and CDR2 as ANQGSEA. Deletions cut 3 bases from V and 2 bases from J, with 10 bases between. This CDR3 is 13 amino acids long. For the CDR3, the DNA is TGCAGCGTTGAGTCCGGGGTCAACACTGAAGCTTTCTTT. Translated, it gives CSVESGVNTEAFF.

The V gene is TRBV11-3, the J gene TRBJ1-3, with 9 nucleotides matching TRBD1. With V trimmed by 4 bases and J by 0 bases, 7 bases remained unmatched. The CDR3 totals 17 residues. Germline values: CDR1 SGHNT, CDR2 YENEEA. Here the CDR3 DNA reads TGTGCCAGCAGCTCCTGGGACAGGGAAATCTCTGGAAACACCATATATTTT. It is translated as CASSSWDREISGNTIYF.

The V gene is TRBV3-1 (or the pseudogene TRBV3-2), the J gene TRBJ2-3, with 10 nucleotides matching TRBD2. From germline, CDR1 is LGHDT and CDR2 YNNKEL (reference sequence). V shed 5 bases, J shed 3 bases, and the junction held 8 bases outside the gene matches. This CDR3 is built from 16 residues. CDR3: CASSTRSSGRTDTQYF. For the CDR3, the DNA is TGTGCCAGCAGCACACGGTCTAGCGGGAGAACAGATACGCAGTATTTT.

Written as DNA, the CDR3 is TGTGCTAGTGGCTCTCGACTAGCGGGCTACAATGAGCAGTTCTTC. Protein product: CASGSRLAGYNEQFF. The chain carries TRBV12-5 and TRBJ2-1, with 10 nucleotides matching TRBD2. Losses at the gene ends were 6 bases for V and 3 bases for J; bases not matched to a gene: 5. The germline CDR1 and CDR2 sequences are LGHNT and FRNRAP. The CDR3 loop spans 15 amino acids.